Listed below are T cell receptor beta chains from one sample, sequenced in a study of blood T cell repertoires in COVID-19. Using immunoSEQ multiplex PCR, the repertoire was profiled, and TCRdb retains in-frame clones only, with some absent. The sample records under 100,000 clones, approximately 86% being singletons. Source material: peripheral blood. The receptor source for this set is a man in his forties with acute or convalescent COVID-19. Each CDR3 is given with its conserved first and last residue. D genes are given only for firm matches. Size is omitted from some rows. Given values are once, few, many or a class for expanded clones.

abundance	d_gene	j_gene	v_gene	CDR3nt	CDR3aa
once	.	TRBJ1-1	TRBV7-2	TGTGCCAGCAGCTTACAGGGGCAGAATAAAGCTTTCTTT	CASSLQGQNKAFF
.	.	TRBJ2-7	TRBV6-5	TGTGCCAGCAGTTACCCCCTCGGCGGGACCTCCTACGAGCAGTACTTC	CASSYPLGGTSYEQYF
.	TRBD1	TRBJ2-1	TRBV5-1	TGCGCCAGCAGCTTGATGGGGGACAGGTACAATGAGCAGTTCTTC	CASSLMGDRYNEQFF
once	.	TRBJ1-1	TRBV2	TGTGCCAGCAGTTTCGGAGGTGGGGGGACTGAAGCTTTCTTT	CASSFGGGGTEAFF
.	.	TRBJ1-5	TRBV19	TGTGCCAGTGCAAACACAGGGATTCAGCCCCAGCATTTT	CASANTGIQPQHF
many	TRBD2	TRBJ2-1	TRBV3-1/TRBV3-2	TGTGCCAGCAGCCCTGGACTAGCGGGTTACAATGAGCAGTTCTTC	CASSPGLAGYNEQFF
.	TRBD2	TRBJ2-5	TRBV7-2	TGTGCCAGCAGCCCTGGACTAGCGGCGCAGACCCAGTACTTC	CASSPGLAAQTQYF
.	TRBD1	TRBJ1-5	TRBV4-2	TGTGCCAGCAGCCGAGGACAGGGCGATCAGCCCCAGCATTTT	CASSRGQGDQPQHF
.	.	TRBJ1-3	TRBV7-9	TGTGCCAGCAGCTTAAGTACCAGCTCTGGAAACACCATATATTTT	CASSLSTSSGNTIYF
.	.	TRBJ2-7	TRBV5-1	TGCGCCAGCAGCTTGGATGCGGTTTCCTACGAGCAGTACTTC	CASSLDAVSYEQYF
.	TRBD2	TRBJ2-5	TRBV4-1	TGCGCCAGCAGCCAAGGGAGGACTAGCGGGAGTGAAGAGACCCAGTACTTC	CASSQGRTSGSEETQYF
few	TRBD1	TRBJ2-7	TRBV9	TGTGCCAGCAGCCCCCGGACAGGGGGCTACGAGCAGTACTTC	CASSPRTGGYEQYF
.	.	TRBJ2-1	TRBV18	TGTGCCAGCTCACCTACAAGGGGCTCCTACAATGAGCAGTTCTTC	CASSPTRGSYNEQFF
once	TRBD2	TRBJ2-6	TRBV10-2	TGCGCCACCAAAAGCGGGAGGGCCTCCTCTGGGGCCAACGTCCTGACTTTC	CATKSGRASSGANVLTF
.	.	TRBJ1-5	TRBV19	TGTGCCAGTAGTATACAATTGACAGCTAATCAGCCCCAGCATTTT	CASSIQLTANQPQHF